The source of this T cell receptor (beta chain) is a study of cytotoxic CD8 clonotypes in ibrutinib-treated CLL. With respect to this clone: As yet, its antigen is unknown.

General study findings and limits: Public clonotypes (which were uncommon) either contracted or remained stable on treatment.

Clones were sequenced by immunoSEQ multiplex PCR, and TCRdb holds only the in-frame ones, with some missing. The profile shows roughly 47,000 clones, around half of them singletons. This receptor was obtained from a human donor with chronic lymphocytic leukemia. Sequenced material: PBMCs, taken after 12 months of ibrutinib treatment.

CDR3 loop: CASSPVAATIDRNEKLFF. The CDR3 coding sequence is TGTGCCAGCTCACCAGTCGCGGCCACGATCGACAGAAATGAAAAACTGTTTTTT. The chain has TRBV18 and TRBJ1-4; maybe TRBD1 (5 bases). The ends were cut back, 2 bases at V and 5 bases at J, with 21 bases in the middle. This CDR3 is 18 amino acids long. The germline V gene encodes CDR1 KGHSH and CDR2 LQKENI.